Shown below are 21 T cell receptor beta chains from a single sample sequenced in a study of blood T cell repertoires in COVID-19. Using immunoSEQ multiplex PCR, the repertoire was profiled, and TCRdb retains in-frame clones only, with some absent. The sample has around 280,000 clones; about nine tenths are singletons. Material for sequencing was peripheral blood. The receptors were sampled from a woman aged 50 to 65 who had recovered from COVID-19.

V and J are TRBV29-1 and TRBJ2-1, with TRBD2 matching 10 bases. Germline V gene data show CDR1 as SQVTM and CDR2 as ANQGSEA. J lost 3 bases, V lost 0 bases, and 5 bases had no gene match. The CDR3 covers 16 residues. CDR3 sequence (DNA): TGCAGCGTTGAAGAGGCTAGCGGGAGCAGCTACAATGAGCAGTTCTTC. This sequence encodes CSVEEASGSSYNEQFF.

This chain's CDR3 is CASSPDTISYEQYF. The CDR3 nucleotides are TGTGCCAGCAGCCCCGACACAATCTCCTACGAGCAGTACTTC. The V and J genes are TRBV9 and TRBJ2-7; no definite D call. The germline gives CDR1 SGDLS, CDR2 YYNGEE. The CDR3 length is 14 residues. V lost 4 bases and J 0 bases, leaving 11 bases between the germline ends.

The chain joins TRBV28 to TRBJ2-5; TRBD1 aligns across 7 bases. V lost 6 bases, J lost 1 base, and 11 bases stayed unmatched. This CDR3 contains 16 residues. Germline V gene data show CDR1 as MDHEN and CDR2 as SYDVKM. CDR3 amino acids: CASSSPGQRSQETQYF. The CDR3 region has the DNA TGTGCCAGCAGCAGTCCGGGACAGAGATCCCAAGAGACCCAGTACTTC. Full variable domain (missing parts from reference TRBV28 and TRBJ2-5): DVKVTQSSRYLVKRTGEKVFLECVQDMDHENMFWYRQDPGLGLRLIYFSYDVKMKEKGDIPEGYSVSREKKERFSLILESASTNQTSMYLCASSSPGQRSQETQYFGPGTRLLVL.

The CDR3 DNA sequence: TGTGCCAGTAGTCCCCGAGCAACGGGGGAGACCCAGTACTTC. It codes for CASSPRATGETQYF. The chain has TRBV19 and TRBJ2-5, with D possibly TRBD2 on 5 matching bases. CDR1 and CDR2 from the germline V gene are LNHDA and SQIVND (reference sequence). The CDR3 has 14 residues. The V and J ends lost 5 bases and 5 bases respectively, with 15 bases between them. Full variable domain (missing parts from reference TRBV19 and TRBJ2-5): DGGITQSPKYLFRKEGQNVTLSCEQNLNHDAMYWYRQDPGQGLRLIYYSQIVNDFQKGDIAEGYSVSREKKESFPLTVTSAQKNPTAFYLCASSPRATGETQYFGPGTRLLVL.

This clone has only one observation. The J gene is TRBJ2-3, the V gene TRBV4-3, with TRBD2 as a possible D gene (5 bases). This CDR3 is 16 amino acids long. Trimming stripped 0 bases from V and 5 bases from J, with 15 bases between. Looked up from germline, CDR1 is LGHNA and CDR2 is YSLEER. CDR3 nucleotides: TGCGCCAGCAGCCAAGATCGAGGGAGTGCGGGAGATACGCAGTATTTT. Translated: CASSQDRGSAGDTQYF.

This chain joins TRBV6-5 and TRBJ2-5; D gene uncertain. V was shortened by 6 bases and J by 3 bases, with 11 bases between the two germline ends. This CDR3 is built from 13 residues. Per the germline V gene, CDR1 is MNHEY and CDR2 is SVGAGI. CDR3 bases: TGTGCCAGCAGCCCCCCAGGTGAAGAGACCCAGTACTTC. This encodes CASSPPGEETQYF.

The chain links TRBV28 to TRBJ2-7; 9 bases line up with TRBD2. CDR1 MDHEN and CDR2 SYDVKM come from the germline V gene. The length of the CDR3 is 14 residues. Trimming took 2 bases from V and 2 from J; bases not matched to a gene: 1. The CDR3 sequence is CASSLAGGPYEQYF. DNA of the CDR3: TGTGCCAGCAGTTTAGCGGGAGGGCCCTACGAGCAGTACTTC.

This clone was counted between two and nine times. This chain connects TRBV7-2 to TRBJ2-4; TRBD2 aligns across 7 bases. The CDR3 runs to 16 residues. The germline V gene has CDR1 SGHTA and CDR2 FQGNSA. V lost 5 bases and J lost 0; bases outside the gene matches: 7. CDR3 protein: CASSPGWGGAKNIQYF. CDR3 nucleotide sequence: TGTGCCAGCAGCCCCGGATGGGGGGGAGCCAAAAACATTCAGTACTTC. The variable domain in full, with the rest retrieved from reference TRBV7-2 and TRBJ2-4, is GAGVSQSPSNKVTEKGKDVELRCDPISGHTALYWYRQSLGQGLEFLIYFQGNSAPDKSGLPSDRFSAERTGGSVSTLTIQRTQQEDSAVYLCASSPGWGGAKNIQYFGAGTRLSVL.

This chain connects TRBV2 to TRBJ2-7; D gene unclear. This CDR3 contains 12 residues. Germline CDR1 reads SNHLY; CDR2 reads FYNNEI. The V and J ends lost 6 bases and 3 bases respectively, with 9 bases between them. Here the CDR3 reads CASRDDFYEQYF. Written as DNA, the CDR3 is TGTGCCAGCAGAGACGACTTCTACGAGCAGTACTTC. Drawing the rest from reference TRBV2 and TRBJ2-7, the complete variable domain is EPEVTQTPSHQVTQMGQEVILRCVPISNHLYFYWYRQILGQKVEFLVSFYNNEISEKSEIFDDQFSVERPDGSNFTLKIRSTKLEDSAMYFCASRDDFYEQYFGPGTRLTVT.

The rearrangement joins TRBV19 to TRBJ1-1; 7 nucleotides match TRBD1. Germline-derived CDR1 and CDR2 are LNHDA and SQIVND (reference sequence). This CDR3 contains 15 residues. Germline trimming cut 6 bases from V and 1 base from J; bases unmatched to any gene: 8. The CDR3 DNA follows: TGTGCCAGTAGCTTCCGACAGGGAGGGAACACTGAAGCTTTCTTT. Translated, it gives CASSFRQGGNTEAFF.

V usage is TRBV11-3 and J usage is TRBJ2-1; unclear D gene. Trimming took off 1 base at V and 5 bases at J, with 15 bases between the two ends. This CDR3 region has 16 residues. From germline, CDR1 is SGHNT and CDR2 YENEEA. CDR3 region: CASSLGVGRMDNEQFF. The CDR3 DNA reads TGTGCCAGCAGCTTAGGAGTCGGTAGAATGGACAATGAGCAGTTCTTC.

The chain has TRBV28 and TRBJ2-7, with 7 bases that match TRBD1. CDR3 length: 15 residues. The germline gives CDR1 MDHEN, CDR2 SYDVKM. With 3 bases clipped from V and 2 bases from J, the junction kept 7 bases outside the gene matches. The CDR3 spells CASSFPAQGAYEQYF. CDR3 DNA: TGTGCCAGCAGTTTCCCCGCCCAGGGGGCCTACGAGCAGTACTTC.

This chain uses TRBV9 with TRBJ2-7; D is possibly TRBD1 (5 bases). CDR1 is SGDLS, CDR2 YYNGEE, per germline. V was shortened by 0 bases and J by 0 bases, with 19 bases between the two germline ends. The CDR3 is made up of 18 amino acids. The CDR3 protein is CASSVAQGPSRGSYEQYF. Written as DNA, the CDR3 is TGTGCCAGCAGCGTAGCTCAAGGCCCGAGTAGGGGCTCCTACGAGCAGTACTTC.

The V and J genes are TRBV27 and TRBJ2-1, with D possibly TRBD2 on 5 matching bases. Trimming took 6 bases from V and 9 from J, leaving 18 bases between them. Germline V gene sequence: CDR1 MNHEY, CDR2 SMNVEV (reference sequence). This CDR3 is built from 14 residues. The CDR3 DNA reads as TGTGCCAGCAGCCCCGCCTCGAGGGTCAGTGAGCAGTTCTTC. Translated: CASSPASRVSEQFF.

This rearrangement joins TRBV30 to TRBJ1-2; D perhaps matches TRBD1 (5 bases). Germline V gives CDR1 GTSNPN, CDR2 SVGIG (reference sequence). The CDR3 contains 14 residues. Trimming removed 4 bases at V and 8 bases at J, with 20 bases between. CDR3: CAWKSFHGGIGYTF. In DNA, the CDR3 is TGTGCCTGGAAAAGCTTTCACGGGGGAATAGGCTACACCTTC. The full variable domain, its missing parts supplied by reference TRBV30 and TRBJ1-2, is SQTIHQWPATLVQPVGSPLSLECTVEGTSNPNLYWYRQAAGRGLQLLFYSVGIGQISSEVPQNLSASRPQDRQFILSSKKLLLSDSGFYLCAWKSFHGGIGYTFGSGTRLTVV.

The chain employs TRBV4-2 and TRBJ1-5; 9 positions match TRBD1. The CDR3 sequence is 16 residues long. With 5 bases clipped from V and 4 bases from J, the junction kept 9 bases outside the gene matches. Germline CDR1 is LGHNA and CDR2 is YNFKEQ. CDR3 in amino acids: CASSAPGQGANQPQHF. In DNA form, the CDR3 reads TGTGCCAGCAGCGCACCGGGACAGGGTGCTAATCAGCCCCAGCATTTT.

The chain uses TRBV28 and TRBJ2-7; D perhaps matches TRBD2 (6 bases). This CDR3 has 13 amino acids. Looked up from germline, CDR1 is MDHEN and CDR2 is SYDVKM. Deletions cut 3 bases from V and 0 bases from J, with 6 bases between. The DNA for the CDR3 is TGTGCCAGCAGTTTGGGACTCTCCTACGAGCAGTACTTC. Translating gives CASSLGLSYEQYF.

The sample holds one count of this clone. CDR3 in amino acids: CASGAGKGKQYF. The DNA for the CDR3 is TGTGCCAGCGGGGCAGGGAAAGGAAAGCAGTACTTC. This sequence joins TRBV28 and TRBJ2-7; weak D call: TRBD1 (5 bases). V was cut by 8 bases and J by 8 bases, with 16 bases left in between. Germline CDR1 MDHEN, CDR2 SYDVKM. The CDR3 is 12 amino acids.

The J gene is TRBJ1-2, the V gene TRBV30, with D perhaps matching TRBD1 (6 bases). Germline V gene lookup returns CDR1 GTSNPN and CDR2 SVGIG (reference sequence). The CDR3 spans 12 residues. V lost 6 bases and J lost 6, with 14 bases in between. In DNA form, the CDR3 reads TGTGCCTGCTCTTTGGGGGCGGATGGCTACACCTTC. It is translated as CACSLGADGYTF.

This sequence joins TRBV6-5 and TRBJ1-2; 8 nucleotides match TRBD1. V was clipped by 6 bases and J by 4 bases; unmatched bases: 7. CDR1 is MNHEY and CDR2 is SVGAGI in the germline V gene. The CDR3 runs 14 residues. The CDR3 spells CASRDRVTFYGYTF. The CDR3 DNA reads as TGTGCCAGCAGGGACAGGGTAACTTTCTATGGCTACACCTTC.

V and J are TRBV5-1 and TRBJ1-5; TRBD1 might be the D (5 bases). From germline, CDR1 is SGHRS and CDR2 YFSETQ. This CDR3 contains 17 residues. Trimming took off 0 bases at V and 0 bases at J, with 13 bases between the two ends. CDR3 protein: CASSLGAGTHSNQPQHF. The DNA of the CDR3 is TGCGCCAGCAGCTTGGGGGCAGGGACTCATAGCAATCAGCCCCAGCATTTT.